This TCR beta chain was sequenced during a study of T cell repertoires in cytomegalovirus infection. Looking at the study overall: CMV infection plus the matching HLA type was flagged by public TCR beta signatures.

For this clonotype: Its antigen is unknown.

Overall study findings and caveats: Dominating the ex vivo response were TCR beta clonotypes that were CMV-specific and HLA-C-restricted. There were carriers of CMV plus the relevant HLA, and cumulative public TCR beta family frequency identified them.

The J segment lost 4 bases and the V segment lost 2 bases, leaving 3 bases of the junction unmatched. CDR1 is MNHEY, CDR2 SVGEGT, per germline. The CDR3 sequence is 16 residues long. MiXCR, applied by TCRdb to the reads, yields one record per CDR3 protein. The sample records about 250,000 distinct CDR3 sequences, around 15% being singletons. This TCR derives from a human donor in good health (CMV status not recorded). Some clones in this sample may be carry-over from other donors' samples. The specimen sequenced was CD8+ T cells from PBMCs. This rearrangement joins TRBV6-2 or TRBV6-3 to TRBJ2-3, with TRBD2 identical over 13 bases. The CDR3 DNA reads TGTGCCAGCAGTTACGAGACTAGCGGGGGGTCAGATACGCAGTATTTT. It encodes CASSYETSGGSDTQYF.